Here is one T cell receptor (beta chain) with its context. Its antigen is currently unknown. Just one base apart from a much larger clone, this may be a read error. These data belong to a study of glioma-infiltrating T cells. General observations from the study: Very few CDR3 sequences were shared between tissue and blood. Gliomas, especially low-grade, showed above-expected tissue-blood divergence; non-neoplastic patients showed below.

CDR3 length: 18 residues. The V and J ends lost 2 bases and 7 bases respectively, with 24 bases between them. Germline loops: CDR1 MNHEY, CDR2 SVGEGT. Using RNA template, CDR3s of TCR alpha and beta were amplified with iRepertoire arm-PCR. MiXCR, applied by TCRdb to the multiplex PCR reads, yields one record per CDR3 protein. Counted here are approximately 140,000 distinct CDR3 sequences, 20% to 25% occurring once; the ten biggest clones make up around a quarter. Sequencing was carried out using glioma tissue, nonneoplastic brain tissue, or PBMCs (not recorded which). This clonotype originated in a human donor with low-grade glioma or glioblastoma, undergoing nonglioma brain surgery, or in good health (not recorded which). The chain joins TRBV6-2 or TRBV6-3 to TRBJ2-1, with a weak D call TRBD2 (6 bases). This CDR3 is CASSYALHTSWGKNEQFF. Written as DNA, the CDR3 is TGTGCCAGCAGTTACGCGCTCCATACTAGCTGGGGGAAGAATGAGCAGTTCTTC.